The 15 T cell receptor beta chains below were found in one sample sequenced in a study of shared clonotypes between healthy human individuals. Profiling relied on immunoSEQ multiplex PCR, and the TCRdb table lists in-frame clones only, not all of them. The profile shows approximately 2,300,000 clones, just under 95% of them singletons. Sequencing was performed on naive CD4+ T cells from PBMCs. Subset: CD45RA+ positively selected. These receptors all stem from a man younger than 35 in good health. Some clones in this sample may be carry-over from other donors' samples.

This clone has a handful of counts. V and J are TRBV7-6 and TRBJ1-1; D gene uncertain. There are 14 residues in the CDR3. The germline V and J ends were trimmed by 3 bases and 0 bases, with 8 bases remaining between them. The germline V gene encodes CDR1 SGHVS and CDR2 FNYEAQ. DNA for the CDR3: TGTGCCAGCAGCTTGAGGGCTTTGAACACTGAAGCTTTCTTT. Translated, it gives CASSLRALNTEAFF.

This clone occurred a few times. This rearrangement joins TRBV7-9 to TRBJ1-5, with D hard to call. Trimming cost V 3 bases and J 4 bases, with 7 bases left between them. Germline assignment: CDR1 SEHNR and CDR2 FQNEAQ (reference sequence). This CDR3 is built from 13 residues. CDR3 in DNA: TGTGCCAGCAGCTTTGAGGGAAATCAGCCCCAGCATTTT. This codes for CASSFEGNQPQHF.

The V gene is TRBV21-1, the J gene TRBJ1-4; the table's D call TRBD1 went unverified against the DNA. TRBV21-1 is shown as a pseudogene. The CDR3 is 19 residues long. This CDR3 is CASSCRDRGMRPTNEKLFF. The CDR3 DNA follows: TGTGCCAGCAGCTGCCGGGACAGGGGGATGAGACCAACTAATGAAAAACTGTTTTTT.

The rearrangement links TRBV28 to TRBJ1-2; D uncertain. This CDR3 has 13 amino acids. From germline, CDR1 is MDHEN and CDR2 SYDVKM. V shed 3 bases and J shed 4 bases, with 9 bases lying between them. The CDR3 region is CASSFGQLYGYTF. CDR3 DNA: TGTGCCAGCAGTTTCGGGCAGCTCTATGGCTACACCTTC.

The V call is TRBV7-8, the J call TRBJ1-2, with TRBD1 matching 10 bases. The germline V gene has CDR1 SGHVS and CDR2 FQNEAQ. The trim removed 7 bases at V and 3 bases at J, leaving 8 bases unmatched. This CDR3 has 15 amino acids. CDR3 DNA: TGTGCCAGCACCGCTAGACAGGGGGCCGACTATGGCTACACCTTC. It specifies CASTARQGADYGYTF.

The rearrangement joins TRBV18 to TRBJ2-1; 10 positions agree with TRBD1. V gave up 4 bases and J gave up 7 bases; unmatched junction bases: 7. The CDR3 loop spans 15 amino acids. Per germline, CDR1 KGHSH and CDR2 LQKENI. CDR3 amino acids: CASSLIPDRGNEQFF. In DNA form, the CDR3 reads TGTGCCAGCTCACTTATCCCGGACAGGGGGAATGAGCAGTTCTTC. The full variable domain, completed using reference TRBV18 and TRBJ2-1, is NAGVMQNPRHLVRRRGQEARLRCSPMKGHSHVYWYRQLPEEGLKFMVYLQKENIIDESGMPKERFSAEFPKEGPSILRIQQVVRGDSAAYFCASSLIPDRGNEQFFGPGTRLTVL.

The gene calls are TRBV5-1 and TRBJ2-7, with D maybe TRBD2 (6 bases). Per the germline V gene, CDR1 is SGHRS and CDR2 is YFSETQ. V was pared by 0 bases and J by 5 bases, with 12 bases between. The CDR3 is 14 residues long. DNA of the CDR3: TGCGCCAGCAGCTTGGTAGGTTCGGGGGACGAGCAGTACTTC. It yields the protein CASSLVGSGDEQYF.

This chain connects TRBV7-8 to TRBJ2-7, with 13 positions matching TRBD2. This CDR3 is built from 17 residues. Germline CDR1 SGHVS, CDR2 FQNEAQ. Germline trimming cut 3 bases from V and 0 bases from J; bases unmatched to any gene: 5. CDR3 region: CASSFGTSGISSYEQYF. DNA of the CDR3: TGTGCCAGCAGCTTCGGGACTAGCGGGATTAGCTCCTACGAGCAGTACTTC.

The V and J genes are TRBV9 and TRBJ1-3; D uncertain. The length of the CDR3 is 15 residues. The germline CDR1 and CDR2 sequences are SGDLS and YYNGEE. Trimming pared 3 bases from V and 2 bases from J, leaving 12 bases between. The CDR3 spells CASSALEYPGNTIYF. The CDR3 bases are TGTGCCAGCAGCGCCCTCGAGTACCCTGGAAACACCATATATTTT. The whole variable domain, filled in from reference TRBV9 and TRBJ1-3, reads DSGVTQTPKHLITATGQRVTLRCSPRSGDLSVYWYQQSLDQGLQFLIQYYNGEERAKGNILERFSAQQFPDLHSELNLSSLELGDSALYFCASSALEYPGNTIYFGEGSWLTVV.

The gene calls are TRBV4-1 and TRBJ2-1, with TRBD2 matching over 8 bases. CDR1 is MGHRA, CDR2 YSYEKL, per germline. The ends lost 2 bases at V and 14 bases at J; junction bases unmatched: 17. The CDR3 is 16 residues long. The CDR3 loop reads CASSQPTSGRGGEEFF. The DNA of the CDR3 is TGCGCCAGCAGCCAACCAACTAGCGGAAGGGGGGGAGAGGAGTTCTTC.

This sequence joins TRBV6-1 and TRBJ2-5, with TRBD1 as a possible D gene (5 bases). Trimming pared 6 bases from V and 9 bases from J, leaving 20 bases between. Germline V gene sequence: CDR1 MNHNS, CDR2 SASEGT. The CDR3 runs 14 residues. CDR3 nucleotides: TGTGCCAGCAGCCAGCAGGGCAAAGGATCGGCCCAGTACTTC. Protein: CASSQQGKGSAQYF.

This chain joins TRBV28 and TRBJ1-5; D unresolved. Germline V lookup: CDR1 MDHEN, CDR2 SYDVKM. The V and J ends lost 3 bases and 0 bases respectively, with 18 bases between them. The CDR3 sequence is 18 residues long. CDR3 protein: CASSFSLSGPYSNQPQHF. The CDR3 nucleotides are TGTGCCAGCAGTTTCTCTCTGTCCGGCCCCTATAGCAATCAGCCCCAGCATTTT.

This chain links TRBV6-6 with TRBJ1-1; possible D gene TRBD1, 5 bases. Germline V CDR1 and CDR2: MNHNY, SVGAGI (reference sequence). Trimming pared 2 bases from V and 2 bases from J, leaving 12 bases between. The CDR3 is 15 amino acids. The CDR3 loop is CASSYLGPDNTEAFF. CDR3 sequence (DNA): TGTGCCAGCAGTTACCTGGGACCCGATAACACTGAAGCTTTCTTT.

This clone has only a few counts. V usage is TRBV7-9 and J usage is TRBJ1-2; 11 bases line up with TRBD1. Trimming removed 1 base from V and 5 bases from J; junction bases left unmatched: 6. Germline CDR1 SEHNR, CDR2 FQNEAQ (reference sequence). There are 16 residues in the CDR3. CDR3 protein: CASSLGRDRGYYGYTF. DNA for the CDR3: TGTGCCAGCAGCTTAGGCCGGGACAGGGGGTATTATGGCTACACCTTC.

The DNA for the CDR3 is TGTGCCAGCAGCCAAGGGGTGGACAGGGTATACGAGCAGTACTTC. This codes for CASSQGVDRVYEQYF. This rearrangement joins TRBV7-2 to TRBJ2-7; 8 bases match TRBD1. The junction had 10 bases not matched to a gene; V was cut back by 5 bases and J by 4 bases. The CDR3 sequence is 15 residues long. In germline, CDR1 is SGHTA, CDR2 FQGNSA.